Detailed here is one T cell receptor (beta chain). Its cognate antigen has yet to be identified. Per-nucleotide qualities are absent, and no much larger clonotype sits a single base away. This entry comes from a study of Siglec-9 on CD8 T cells in melanoma (dated 2019 in TCRdb). Notes on the research overall: In this study, researchers looked at how Siglec-9 is expressed on CD8+ T cells and what Siglec-9 does to regulate T cells within the melanoma tumor microenvironment. What the authors observed across the whole study: Siglec-9 was reported to mark and regulate an effector memory CD8+ T-cell subset that appeared to accumulate within melanoma tumors.

The receptor library was made with the immunoSEQ multiplex PCR assay. In TCRdb, the immuneACCESS table is reduced to in-frame sequences with V and J assigned. These tables do not hold every clone; where another copy was compared, an unresolved V gene accounts for under half, and the others remain unexplained. In this sample the table shows 36,000 or so clones, roughly 84% of which occur a single time. The ten largest clones add up to under 2% of the sample. The V end loses 3 bases and the J end loses 2 bases, and a stretch of 7 bases separates them. The germline V gene supplies CDR1 SNHLY and CDR2 FYNNEI. Inclusive of the bounding cysteine and phenylalanine, the CDR3 is 14 residues long. CDR3 DNA is the only sequence kept; it has 42 bases, read in frame from the first base.

The sequenced material came from Siglec-9- CD8+ T cells sorted from blood. Sample cell subset or site, as interpreted from the label and publication: CD8 T cells lacking Siglec-9. The sequence was collected from a human donor in good health. The rearrangement combines TRBV2 with TRBJ2-2, with the identity of the D gene unclear. The CDR3 region has the sequence CASSDFLNTGELFF. The DNA sequence is TGTGCCAGCAGTGATTTCCTAAACACCGGGGAGCTGTTTTTT.